The 4 T cell receptor beta chains below were found in one sample sequenced in a study of OX40 agonist ivuxolimab in advanced cancers. Method: immunoSEQ multiplex PCR; TCRdb's copy keeps in-frame clones and lacks some. The data contain under 140,000 clones, 89% of them singletons. Specimen: CD4+ or CD8+ T cells sorted from blood, collected in a trial of the OX40 agonist ivuxolimab. Receptors originate from an adult with an advanced solid tumor such as melanoma, head and neck, liver or kidney cancer.

The V and J genes are TRBV11-3 and TRBJ2-7, with D perhaps matching TRBD1 or TRBD2 (5 bases each). V dropped 0 bases and J dropped 9 bases, with 9 bases sitting between them. Germline values: CDR1 SGHNT, CDR2 YENEEA. The CDR3 covers 12 residues. This CDR3 reads CASSLDDGAQYF. The CDR3 DNA reads TGTGCCAGCAGCTTAGATGACGGGGCGCAGTACTTC.

The chain has TRBV28 and TRBJ2-5, with D possibly being TRBD2 (5 bases). Germline V lookup: CDR1 MDHEN, CDR2 SYDVKM. The CDR3 runs to 16 residues. V was clipped by 2 bases and J by 3 bases, with 16 bases between them. CDR3 in DNA: TGTGCCAGCAGTTTAATAAACGGGATAAGGGAAGAGACCCAGTACTTC. Encoded protein: CASSLINGIREETQYF.

The gene calls are TRBV28 and TRBJ2-2; D gene ambiguous. This CDR3 is built from 15 residues. Germline CDR1 and CDR2: MDHEN and SYDVKM. The V end was cut by 7 bases, the J end by 1 base, with 13 bases between. The DNA of the CDR3 is TGTGCCAGCACCTATCGTGGCTTGAACACCGGGGAGCTGTTTTTT. It specifies CASTYRGLNTGELFF.

The chain links TRBV29-1 to TRBJ2-3; TRBD1 aligns across 7 bases. Germline V gene lookup returns CDR1 SQVTM and CDR2 ANQGSEA. V lost 3 bases to trimming and J lost 2 bases; unmatched junction nucleotides: 5. This CDR3 comprises 14 residues. The CDR3 region has the DNA TGCAGCGTTGATAACAGGGGAATCACAGATACGCAGTATTTT. It specifies CSVDNRGITDTQYF.